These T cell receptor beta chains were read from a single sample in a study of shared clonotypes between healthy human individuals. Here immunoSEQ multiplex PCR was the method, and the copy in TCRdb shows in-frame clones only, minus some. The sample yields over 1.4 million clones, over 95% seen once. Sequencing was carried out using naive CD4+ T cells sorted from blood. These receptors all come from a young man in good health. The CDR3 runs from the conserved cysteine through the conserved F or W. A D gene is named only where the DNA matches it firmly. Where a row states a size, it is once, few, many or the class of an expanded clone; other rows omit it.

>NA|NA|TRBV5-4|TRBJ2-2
CASSSPLSGNTGELFF
TGTGCCAGCAGCTCACCTCTTAGCGGGAACACCGGGGAGCTGTTTTTT
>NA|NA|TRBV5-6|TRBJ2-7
CASLAPGTYEQYF
TGTGCCAGCTTGGCGCCGGGAACCTACGAGCAGTACTTC
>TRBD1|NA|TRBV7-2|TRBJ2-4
CASSLVSGTGGLVGYF
TGTGCCAGCAGCTTAGTTTCCGGGACAGGGGGCCTGGTGGGATACTTC
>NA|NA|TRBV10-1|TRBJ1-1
CASSTKRNTEAFF
TGCGCCAGCAGTACTAAAAGGAACACTGAAGCTTTCTTT
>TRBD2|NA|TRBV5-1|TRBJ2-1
CVTSIAGGPGYNEQFF
TGCGTCACTAGTATAGCGGGAGGGCCGGGCTACAATGAGCAGTTCTTC
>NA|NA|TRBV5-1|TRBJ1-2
CASSAPDSDYGYTF
TGCGCCAGCAGCGCGCCGGACAGCGACTATGGCTACACCTTC
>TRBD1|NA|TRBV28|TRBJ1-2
CASSQQDRRGYTF
TGTGCCAGCAGTCAACAGGACAGGAGAGGCTACACCTTC
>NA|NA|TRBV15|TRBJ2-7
CATSRDRLGDGKPYYEQYF
TGTGCCACCAGCAGAGATCGCCTCGGGGATGGGAAACCCTACTACGAGCAGTACTTC
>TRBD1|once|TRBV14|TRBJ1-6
CASSAGQGYNSPLHF
TGTGCCAGCAGCGCCGGACAGGGCTATAATTCACCCCTCCACTTT
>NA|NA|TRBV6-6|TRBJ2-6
CGSRSGANVLTF
TGTGGATCCAGGTCTGGGGCCAACGTCCTGACTTTC
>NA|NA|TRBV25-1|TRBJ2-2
CASSLHTGELFF
TGTGCCAGCAGTCTGCACACCGGGGAGCTGTTTTTT
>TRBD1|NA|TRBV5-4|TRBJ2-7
CASSFDRGLTYEQYF
TGTGCCAGCAGCTTCGACAGGGGCCTAACCTACGAGCAGTACTTC
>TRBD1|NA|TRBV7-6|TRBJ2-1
CASSLTPFQPGQGLVEQFF
TGTGCCAGCAGCTTAACTCCGTTCCAACCGGGACAGGGCCTTGTTGAGCAGTTCTTC
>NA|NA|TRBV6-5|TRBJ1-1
CASSHPTGLHTEAFF
TGTGCCAGCAGTCACCCGACAGGTTTGCACACTGAAGCTTTCTTT
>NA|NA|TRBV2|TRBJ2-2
CASTLGGGTGELFF
TGTGCCAGCACGCTTGGTGGGGGAACCGGGGAGCTGTTTTTT
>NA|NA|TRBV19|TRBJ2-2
CASSKSLAANTGELFF
TGTGCCAGTAGTAAAAGCCTAGCCGCGAACACCGGGGAGCTGTTTTTT
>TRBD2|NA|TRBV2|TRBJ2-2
CASSERLAGEVDTGELFF
TGTGCCAGCAGTGAACGGCTAGCGGGAGAAGTAGACACCGGGGAGCTGTTTTTT
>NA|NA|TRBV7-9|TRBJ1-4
CASSLDGATNEKLFF
TGTGCCAGCAGCTTAGATGGGGCAACTAATGAAAAACTGTTTTTT